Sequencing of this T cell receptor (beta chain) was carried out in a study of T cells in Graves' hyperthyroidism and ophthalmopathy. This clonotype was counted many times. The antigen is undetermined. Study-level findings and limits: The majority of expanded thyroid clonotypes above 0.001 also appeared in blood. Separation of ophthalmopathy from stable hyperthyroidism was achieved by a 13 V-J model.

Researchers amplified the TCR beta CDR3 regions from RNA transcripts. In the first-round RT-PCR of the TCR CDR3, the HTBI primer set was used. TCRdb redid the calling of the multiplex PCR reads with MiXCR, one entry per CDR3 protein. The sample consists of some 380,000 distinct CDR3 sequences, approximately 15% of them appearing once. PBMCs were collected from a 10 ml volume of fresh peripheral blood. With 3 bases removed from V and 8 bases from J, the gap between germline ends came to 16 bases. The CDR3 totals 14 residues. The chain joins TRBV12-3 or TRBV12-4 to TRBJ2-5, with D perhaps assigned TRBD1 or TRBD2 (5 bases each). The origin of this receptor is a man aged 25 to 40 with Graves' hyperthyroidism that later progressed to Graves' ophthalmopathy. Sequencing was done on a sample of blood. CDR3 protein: CASSFGGGSATQYF. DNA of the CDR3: TGTGCCAGCAGTTTTGGTGGGGGTTCCGCAACCCAGTACTTC.